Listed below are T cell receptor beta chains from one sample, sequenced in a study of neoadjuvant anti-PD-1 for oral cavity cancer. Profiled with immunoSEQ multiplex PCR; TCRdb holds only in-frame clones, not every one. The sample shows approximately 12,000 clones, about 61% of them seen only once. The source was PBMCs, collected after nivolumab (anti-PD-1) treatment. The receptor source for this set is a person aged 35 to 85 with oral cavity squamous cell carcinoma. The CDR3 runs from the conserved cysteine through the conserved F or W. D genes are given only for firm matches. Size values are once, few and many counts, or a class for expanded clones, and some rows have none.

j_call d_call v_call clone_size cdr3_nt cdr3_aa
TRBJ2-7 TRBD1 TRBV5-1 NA TGCGCCAGCAGCTCCGGGACAGGGACCTACGAGCAGTACTTC CASSSGTGTYEQYF
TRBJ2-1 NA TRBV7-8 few TGTGCCAGCAGCTTAGCGCGACTAGTGGGTGAGCAGTTCTTC CASSLARLVGEQFF
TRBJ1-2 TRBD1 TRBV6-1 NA TGTGCCAGCAGTGCAGAACAGGGGTATGGCTATGGCTACACCTTC CASSAEQGYGYGYTF
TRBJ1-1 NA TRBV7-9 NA TGTGCCAGCAGCTTCCCCAGGGACAATACTGAAGCTTTCTTT CASSFPRDNTEAFF
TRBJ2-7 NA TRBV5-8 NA TGTGCCAGCAGCTTACAGGGTAGCCACGAGCAGTACTTC CASSLQGSHEQYF
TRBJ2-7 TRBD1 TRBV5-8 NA TGTGCCAGCAGCTCGGGACAGGGGGGCAGCGAGCAGTACTTC CASSSGQGGSEQYF
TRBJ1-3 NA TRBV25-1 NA TGTGCCAGCAGTTTGGCAGGGCGTACTGGAAACACCATATATTTT CASSLAGRTGNTIYF
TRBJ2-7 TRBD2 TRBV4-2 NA TGTGCCAGCAGCCAAGATAGGAGCGGGAGCTTACCCGAGCAGTACTTC CASSQDRSGSLPEQYF
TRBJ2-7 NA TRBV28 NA TGTGCCAGCAGCCCCCCCGGCCACGACTCGTACGAGCAGTACTTC CASSPPGHDSYEQYF
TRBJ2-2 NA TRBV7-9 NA TGTGCCAGCAGCCCTACCGGGGAGCTGTTTTTT CASSPTGELFF
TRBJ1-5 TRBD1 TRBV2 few TGTGCCAGCAGTGACAGCAGGGGGGATCAGCCCCAGCATTTT CASSDSRGDQPQHF
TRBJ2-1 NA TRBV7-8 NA TGTGCCAGCAGCCCCCTTGAGCTAGCGTCGAATGAGCAGTTCTTC CASSPLELASNEQFF
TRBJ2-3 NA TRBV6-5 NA TGTGCCGGCAGTTACTCATCTCGCACAGATACGCAGTATTTT CAGSYSSRTDTQYF
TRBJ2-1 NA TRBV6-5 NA TGTGCCAGCAGTTACAAGCGCCAGGGTGAGCAGTTCTTC CASSYKRQGEQFF
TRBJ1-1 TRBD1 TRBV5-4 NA TGTGCCAGCAGCTTGGGCAGGGGGCACACTGAAGCTTTCTTT CASSLGRGHTEAFF
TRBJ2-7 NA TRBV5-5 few TGTGCCAGCAGCTCGCAACCCCCGGGAACAATTAGCTACGAGCAGTACTTC CASSSQPPGTISYEQYF
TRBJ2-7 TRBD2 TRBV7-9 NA TGTGCCAGCAGCTCCGGGGGGTTCGAGCAGTACTTC CASSSGGFEQYF
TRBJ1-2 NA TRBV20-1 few TGCAGTGCTAGTAAGCTTGGCTACACCTTC CSASKLGYTF
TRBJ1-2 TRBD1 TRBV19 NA TGTGCCAGTAGCCAGACAGGGGGCTATGGCTACACCTTC CASSQTGGYGYTF
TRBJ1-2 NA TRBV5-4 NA TGTGCCAGCAGCTTGAACACGAACTATGGCTACACCTTC CASSLNTNYGYTF
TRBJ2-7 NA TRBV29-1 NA TGCAGCGTTGCGGGTTCCTACGAGCAGTACTTC CSVAGSYEQYF
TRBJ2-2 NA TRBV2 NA TGTGCCAGCAGTCAGGACACCGGGGAGCTGTTTTTT CASSQDTGELFF
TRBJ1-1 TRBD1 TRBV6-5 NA TGTGCCAGCAGTTTTGACAGGGGAGGAACTGAAGCTTTCTTT CASSFDRGGTEAFF
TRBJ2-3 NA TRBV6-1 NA TGTGCCAGCATCGTCCTAGCCAACACAGATACGCAGTATTTT CASIVLANTDTQYF
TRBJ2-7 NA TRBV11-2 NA TGTGCCAGCAGCTTAGGTTTCGCGAACTACGAGCAGTACTTC CASSLGFANYEQYF
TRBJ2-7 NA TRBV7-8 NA TGTGCCAGCAGCTTAGTACCAGGGCAGGGACGAAACCTCCCCTTC CASSLVPGQGRNLPF
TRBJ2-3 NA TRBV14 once TGTGCCAGCAGCCAGGGGGCGCGGAGTGATACGCAGTATTTT CASSQGARSDTQYF
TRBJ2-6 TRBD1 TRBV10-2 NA TGCGCCAGCAGTGATGGACAGGGGCTCGCTGGGGCCAACGTCCTGACTTTC CASSDGQGLAGANVLTF
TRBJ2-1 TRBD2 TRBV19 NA TGTGCCAGTAGCCCAAGGGGCAGTCGGGAGGCCCCCTACAATGAGCAGTTCTTC CASSPRGSREAPYNEQFF
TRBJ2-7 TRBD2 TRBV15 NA TGTGCCACCAGTCCGAGCGGGAGCCCCTACGAGCAGTACTTC CATSPSGSPYEQYF
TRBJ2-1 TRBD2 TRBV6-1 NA TGTGCCAGCAGTGCCCTATTTGCGGGAGGGCCGGGTAATGAGCAGTTCTTC CASSALFAGGPGNEQFF
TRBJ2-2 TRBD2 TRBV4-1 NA TGCGCCAGCAGCCACCAGGCGGGAGGGTTCGGCGGGGAGCTGTTTTTT CASSHQAGGFGGELFF
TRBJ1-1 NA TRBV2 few TGTGCCAGCAGTGACAGGTTGGGCACTGAAGCTTTCTTT CASSDRLGTEAFF
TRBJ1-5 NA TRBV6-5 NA TGTGCCAGCAGTTCCGGACAGTCTGTTCAGCCCCAGCATTTT CASSSGQSVQPQHF
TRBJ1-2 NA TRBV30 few TGTGCCTATACCAGACAGGCTACTAACTATGGCTACACCTTC CAYTRQATNYGYTF
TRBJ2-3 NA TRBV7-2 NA TGTGCCAGCAGCACGGGTTCTCATACGCAGTATTTT CASSTGSHTQYF
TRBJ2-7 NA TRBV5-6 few TGTGCCAGCAGCTGGGAGTACGAGCAGTACTTC CASSWEYEQYF
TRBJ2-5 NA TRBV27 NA TGTGCCAGCAGTGCAGGGGTTGGGCAAGAGACCCAGTACTTC CASSAGVGQETQYF
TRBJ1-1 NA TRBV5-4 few TGTGCCAGCAGCTTCGGGGGGAACACTGAAGCTTTCTTT CASSFGGNTEAFF
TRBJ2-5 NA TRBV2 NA TGTGCCAGCCTGGCGGGGGAGACCCAGTACTTC CASLAGETQYF
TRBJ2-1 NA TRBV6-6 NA TGTGCCAGCGTTCAGGGCTCCTACAATGAGCAGTTCTTC CASVQGSYNEQFF
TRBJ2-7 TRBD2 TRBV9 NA TGTGCCAGCAGCGTAGTCAGCGGGAGTCCTGGGGAGCAGTACTTC CASSVVSGSPGEQYF
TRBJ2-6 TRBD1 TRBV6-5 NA TGTGCCAGCAGGCCGACAGGGTCTGGGGCCAACGTCCTGACTTTC CASRPTGSGANVLTF
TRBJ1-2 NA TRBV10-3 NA TGTGCCATCAGTGAGTCCCTGAACGGGGGGGCGCAGACTGGCTACACCTTC CAISESLNGGAQTGYTF
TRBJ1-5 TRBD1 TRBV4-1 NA TGCGCCAGCAGCCAAGGGGGGCAGGGGGCAAAGCAGCCCCAGCATTTT CASSQGGQGAKQPQHF
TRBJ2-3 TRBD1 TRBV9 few TGTGCCAGCAGCCCTTGGACAGGAAGAGGCACAGATACGCAGTATTTT CASSPWTGRGTDTQYF
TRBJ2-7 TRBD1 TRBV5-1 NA TGCGCCAGCAGCCCAGGGACAGGCTCCTACGAGCAGTACTTC CASSPGTGSYEQYF
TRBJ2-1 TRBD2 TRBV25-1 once TGTGCCAGCAGTCTCGGGACTAGCGGATACAATGAGCAGTTCTTC CASSLGTSGYNEQFF
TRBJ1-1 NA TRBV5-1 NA TGCGCCAGCAGCTTGGGATTACAGGTAATTACTGAAGCTTTCTTT CASSLGLQVITEAFF
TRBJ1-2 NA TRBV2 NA TGTGCCAGCACCTGGGGGTACGGTGGCTACACCTTC CASTWGYGGYTF
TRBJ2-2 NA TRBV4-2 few TGTGCCAGCAGCCAAGATGCGGACAGTGCGAACACCGGGGAGCTGTTTTTT CASSQDADSANTGELFF